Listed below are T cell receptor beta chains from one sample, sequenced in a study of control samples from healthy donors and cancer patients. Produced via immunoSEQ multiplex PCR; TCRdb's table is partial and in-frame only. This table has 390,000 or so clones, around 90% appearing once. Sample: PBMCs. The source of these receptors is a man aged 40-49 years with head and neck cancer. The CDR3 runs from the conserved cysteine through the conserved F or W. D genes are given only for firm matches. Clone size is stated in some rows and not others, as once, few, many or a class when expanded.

CASTSSRDSEKLFF	TGTGCCAGTACCTCATCCCGGGACAGTGAAAAACTGTTTTTT	TRBD1	.	TRBV19	TRBJ1-4
CASSHDLHQETQYF	TGTGCCAGCAGCCACGACCTGCACCAAGAGACCCAGTACTTC	.	.	TRBV11-1	TRBJ2-5
CASSRSVGFGNQPQHF	TGTGCCAGCAGCCGGAGTGTGGGGTTTGGCAATCAGCCCCAGCATTTT	.	few	TRBV27	TRBJ1-5
CASSLSLGESYEQYF	TGTGCCAGCAGCTTGTCTTTAGGGGAATCCTACGAGCAGTACTTC	.	.	TRBV5-4	TRBJ2-7
CASRAQGQVSTGELFF	TGTGCCAGCAGAGCGCAGGGACAGGTTAGCACCGGGGAGCTGTTTTTT	TRBD1	.	TRBV27	TRBJ2-2
CSVAREGDYEQYF	TGCAGCGTTGCTCGGGAGGGAGACTACGAGCAGTACTTC	TRBD2	.	TRBV29-1	TRBJ2-7
CASSPYQKYPAGEQYF	TGTGCCAGCAGCCCTTACCAAAAGTACCCCGCTGGCGAGCAGTACTTC	.	.	TRBV27	TRBJ2-7
CASSPPQGATEAFF	TGTGCCAGCTCACCTCCACAGGGGGCCACTGAAGCTTTCTTT	TRBD1	.	TRBV18	TRBJ1-1
CASSYSGVYYEQYF	TGTGCCAGCAGTTACTCTGGAGTTTACTACGAGCAGTACTTC	.	.	TRBV6-5	TRBJ2-7
CASTTALGGTYEQYF	TGTGCCAGTACCACAGCCTTGGGGGGCACCTACGAGCAGTACTTC	.	.	TRBV19	TRBJ2-7
CASSQDTVRGREQYF	TGTGCCAGCAGCCAAGACACGGTAAGGGGACGCGAGCAGTACTTC	.	.	TRBV3-1/TRBV3-2	TRBJ2-7
CASSEAFRAHEQFF	TGTGCCAGCAGTGAAGCATTCAGGGCTCATGAGCAGTTCTTC	.	.	TRBV6-1	TRBJ2-1
CASSELAGHTGELFF	TGTGCCAGCAGTGAACTTGCCGGGCACACCGGGGAGCTGTTTTTT	.	.	TRBV6-1	TRBJ2-2
CASSIRADNYGYTF	TGTGCCAGTAGTATAAGGGCGGATAACTATGGCTACACCTTC	.	.	TRBV19	TRBJ1-2
CASSLASSTYEQYF	TGTGCCAGCAGCTTAGCTAGCTCAACGTACGAGCAGTACTTC	.	once	TRBV11-2	TRBJ2-7
CASVTLRDGKNTGELFF	TGTGCCAGTGTCACCCTCCGGGACGGGAAGAACACCGGGGAGCTGTTTTTT	.	.	TRBV19	TRBJ2-2
CASSLGATSTDTQYF	TGTGCCAGCAGTTTAGGGGCGACTAGCACAGATACGCAGTATTTT	.	.	TRBV27	TRBJ2-3
CASSPNLVGEQYF	TGTGCCAGCAGCCCGAACCTAGTGGGCGAGCAGTACTTC	.	.	TRBV9	TRBJ2-7
CASSTRGSGGEETQYF	TGTGCCAGCAGCACCCGGGGGAGCGGGGGGGAAGAGACCCAGTACTTC	TRBD2	.	TRBV7-2	TRBJ2-5
CASRPGGTSGTGELFF	TGTGCCAGCAGGCCAGGTGGGACTAGCGGGACCGGGGAGCTGTTTTTT	TRBD2	.	TRBV2	TRBJ2-2
CASSSDRQGTDTQYF	TGTGCCAGCAGTTCCGACAGACAGGGCACAGATACGCAGTATTTT	.	.	TRBV27	TRBJ2-3
CASSLGTGGKTWSTDTQYF	TGCGCCAGCAGCTTGGGGACAGGGGGGAAGACATGGAGCACAGATACGCAGTATTTT	TRBD1	.	TRBV5-1	TRBJ2-3